The source of this TCR beta chain is a study of cytomegalovirus exposure and HLA in healthy donors. Regarding this clone: Its antigen is unknown.

Germline lookup yields CDR1 MNHNS and CDR2 SASEGT. With 7 bases clipped from V and 2 bases from J, the junction kept 5 bases outside the gene matches. This CDR3 spans 14 amino acids. Use of 60 Vbeta and 13 Jbeta primers characterized the PCR. Profiled with immunoSEQ multiplex PCR; TCRdb holds only in-frame clones, not every one. The sample has about 100,000 clones, around three quarters seen once. Study conclusions and caveats: Among the sequence variants, a highly shared cluster was likely an artifact of sequencing. The study labeled 150 to 200 TCR beta chains cytomegalovirus-associated. Earlier analysis looked at TCR beta V segments, and most were productive about 87% or about 30% of the time. Because they were indistinguishable, some V segments, including TRBV6-2 and TRBV6-3, were excluded.

The J gene is TRBJ1-3, the V gene TRBV6-1, with 7 bases lining up with TRBD1. The source material was PBMCs. The clonotype originates from a female donor in good health and CMV-seropositive. In DNA form, the CDR3 reads TGTGCCAGCACCGACGGGACAGCTGGAAACACCATATATTTT. It specifies CASTDGTAGNTIYF.